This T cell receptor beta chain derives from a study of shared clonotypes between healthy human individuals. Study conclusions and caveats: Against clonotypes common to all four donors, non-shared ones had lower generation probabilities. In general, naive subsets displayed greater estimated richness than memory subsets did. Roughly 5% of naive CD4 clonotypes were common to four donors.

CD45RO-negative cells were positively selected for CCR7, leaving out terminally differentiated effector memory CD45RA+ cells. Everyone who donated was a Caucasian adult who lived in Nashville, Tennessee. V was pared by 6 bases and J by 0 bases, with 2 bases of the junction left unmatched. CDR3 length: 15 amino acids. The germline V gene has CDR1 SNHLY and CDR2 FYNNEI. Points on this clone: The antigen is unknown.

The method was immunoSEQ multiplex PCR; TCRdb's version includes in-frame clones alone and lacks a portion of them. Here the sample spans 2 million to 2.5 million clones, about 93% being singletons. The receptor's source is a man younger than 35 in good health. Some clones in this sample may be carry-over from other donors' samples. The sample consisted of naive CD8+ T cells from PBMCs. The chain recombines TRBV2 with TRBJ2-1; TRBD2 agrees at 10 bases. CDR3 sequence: CASRASGGSYNEQFF. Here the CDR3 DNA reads TGTGCCAGCAGGGCTAGCGGGGGCTCCTACAATGAGCAGTTCTTC. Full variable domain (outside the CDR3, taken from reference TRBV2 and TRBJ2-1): EPEVTQTPSHQVTQMGQEVILRCVPISNHLYFYWYRQILGQKVEFLVSFYNNEISEKSEIFDDQFSVERPDGSNFTLKIRSTKLEDSAMYFCASRASGGSYNEQFFGPGTRLTVL.